This T cell receptor beta chain was sequenced in a study of blood T cell repertoires in COVID-19 (dated by TCRdb to about 2020). Study-level background: The collaborator samples originated in the United States, Italy and Spain and spanned the acute and convalescent phases of COVID-19. A de-identified subject ID, COVID-19 status, age in years and sex were almost always included in the sample metadata. The samples were drawn from two sources: the first 160 participants of the ongoing ImmuneRACE study, and 1,000 to 1,500 subjects contributed by 6 global collaborators. Where available, HLA class I and class II types were obtained from metadata supplied by the sample provider rather than from assay-based typing. A freely available public database, intended as a resource for researchers studying the immune response to SARS-CoV-2, is where the repertoires were released. The prospective study material was composed of cDNA or gDNA derived from T cells, B-cell-depleted T cells, or PBMCs. Deeply sampled blood TCRbeta repertoires from subjects exposed to, actively infected with, or recovered from COVID-19 were included in the dataset. Overall study outcomes, separate from this receptor: The amount of clinical and demographic metadata varied by source and participant and was provided uncurated.

The immunoSEQ Assay, a bias-controlled multiplex PCR, was used to amplify TCRbeta CDR3 regions from genomic DNA. The authors processed their data as follows. Nucleated cell counts per sample were estimated from amplification of reference gene primers within the assay. To quantify the absolute abundance of each unique TCRbeta CDR3 rearrangement, sequence reads were collapsed and filtered. For each sample, productive Simpson clonality was calculated as the square root of Simpson's diversity index over productive rearrangements. TCRdb took over this immuneACCESS table, retaining in-frame rearrangements with V and J assigned. Such tables are incomplete; in checked studies, under half of the missing clones stem from an unresolved V gene, and the remainder is unexplained. Clonal size and the V and J genes are those of that table, whereas D and trimming came from the DNA. The sample table holds some 190,000 clones, of which roughly 84% were seen once. The top ten constitute approximately 7% of the sample.

This clone came up a few times. Its antigen is unknown. One base away there is no much larger clone; base qualities are not given. One collaborating source in Seattle enrolled patients during active infection and followed them longitudinally through the course of disease. Each collaborating institution followed its own protocols to collect whole blood in K2EDTA tubes. Collaborator samples were shipped for TCRbeta analysis as frozen whole blood, isolated PBMCs, or DNA extracted from either sample type. Taken from cysteine to phenylalanine, the CDR3 has 16 residues. The retained sequence is limited to the CDR3, 48 bases, with the frame set at the first base. V drops 4 bases and J drops 0 bases, leaving 13 bases in between. Reading the germline V gene (reference sequence) gives CDR1 SGHNT and CDR2 YYREEE.

The chain is made from TRBV5-4 and TRBJ1-4; the D gene cannot be resolved reliably. The TCR sequence derives from a man older than 75 with COVID-19, enrolled during active disease. Sequenced sample: peripheral blood. In nucleotides, the sequence is TGTGCCAGCAGCCGGGGTGGTGGTGCAACTAATGAAAAACTGTTTTTT. It specifies CASSRGGGATNEKLFF.